What follows are 27 T cell receptor beta chains derived from one specimen sequenced in a study of T cells in Graves' hyperthyroidism and ophthalmopathy. The source material, RNA transcripts, was used to amplify TCR beta CDR3 regions. The TCR CDR3 was amplified in a first-round RT-PCR using the HTBI primer set. TCRdb redid the calling of the multiplex PCR reads with MiXCR, one entry per CDR3 protein. The repertoire holds 600,000 to 700,000 distinct CDR3 sequences, with roughly 46% as singletons. The sequenced sample was peripheral blood or thyroid tissue (not recorded which). These receptors were collected from an adult man with Graves' disease, either hyperthyroidism or ophthalmopathy (not recorded which).

On this clonotype itself: A much larger clone is a single base away; this may be a read error. For the CDR3, the DNA is TGTGCCAGCAGCTTTGGTGCGGGGACGGGAGATGGCTACACCTTC. Translation: CASSFGAGTGDGYTF. The chain links TRBV7-2 to TRBJ1-2, with D possibly matching TRBD1 (5 bases). CDR3 length: 15 amino acids. Germline V CDR1 and CDR2: SGHTA, FQGNSA. V was clipped by 3 bases and J by 6 bases, with 17 bases between them.

The chain uses TRBV6-2 or TRBV6-3 and TRBJ1-1; weak D call: TRBD1 (5 bases). The CDR3 sequence is 14 residues long. The germline CDR1 and CDR2 sequences are MNHEY and SVGEGT. Deletions cut 0 bases from V and 5 bases from J, with 10 bases between. CDR3 sequence (DNA): TGTGCCAGCAGTTACTCGACGCGGGGGACTGAAGCTTTCTTT. Translation gives CASSYSTRGTEAFF.

This clonotype came up many times. V usage is TRBV29-1 and J usage is TRBJ2-5; the D is unclear. Germline CDR1 reads SQVTM; CDR2 reads ANQGSEA. Trimming removed 4 bases at V and 7 bases at J, with 10 bases between. The CDR3 covers 11 residues. The CDR3 spells CSVAGLGTQYF. Written as DNA, the CDR3 is TGCAGCGTTGCCGGGTTGGGGACCCAGTACTTC.

The chain has TRBV7-8 and TRBJ1-5; possible D gene TRBD1, 6 bases. The CDR3 is 16 residues long. Germline V gives CDR1 SGHVS, CDR2 FQNEAQ. V gave up 5 bases and J gave up 0 bases, with 14 bases separating them. The CDR3, as DNA: TGTGCCAGCAGCCAAGAAGGGACAAATAGCAATCAGCCCCAGCATTTT. It codes for CASSQEGTNSNQPQHF.

The chain joins TRBV7-9 to TRBJ2-5; D gene unclear. V was cut by 5 bases and J by 1 base, with 14 bases left in between. Germline V lookup: CDR1 SEHNR, CDR2 FQNEAQ (reference sequence). The CDR3 sequence is 15 residues long. CDR3 amino acids: CASSRREAGQETQYF. CDR3 in DNA: TGTGCCAGCAGCCGTCGCGAGGCCGGCCAAGAGACCCAGTACTTC.

With respect to this clonotype: This could be a read error, since a much larger clone is one nucleotide away. J is TRBJ1-6 and V is TRBV7-9, with a weak D call TRBD1 (6 bases). The germline V gene has CDR1 SEHNR and CDR2 FQNEAQ (reference sequence). The V end lost 5 bases, the J end lost 11 bases, and 22 bases lay between the germline ends. The CDR3 is 16 residues long. In nucleotides, the CDR3 is TGTGCCAGCAGCCCCCCGGGAGGGACATACAATCCACCCCTCCACTTT. Protein product: CASSPPGGTYNPPLHF.

In DNA, the CDR3 is TGTGCCAGCAGCCCCCGGGGACAGTCCTACGAGCAGTACTTC. It specifies CASSPRGQSYEQYF. The genes are TRBV7-9 and TRBJ2-7, with 7 positions matching TRBD1. Looked up from germline, CDR1 is SEHNR and CDR2 is FQNEAQ (reference sequence). The CDR3 contains 14 residues. The J segment lost 1 base and the V segment lost 5 bases, leaving 5 bases of the junction unmatched.

The chain is built from TRBV7-8 and TRBJ1-1; 8 bases agree with TRBD1. Germline CDR1 and CDR2: SGHVS and FQNEAQ. V was clipped by 3 bases and J by 3 bases; unmatched bases: 3. The CDR3 is 14 residues long. CDR3 DNA sequence: TGTGCCAGCAGCTTCGGACAGGGTCACACTGAAGCTTTCTTT. Translation: CASSFGQGHTEAFF.

This clonotype has only a few counts. The chain recombines TRBV29-1 with TRBJ1-2; 9 bases agree with TRBD1. The CDR3 has 16 residues. V lost 0 bases to trimming and J lost 0 bases; unmatched junction nucleotides: 5. Germline V lookup: CDR1 SQVTM, CDR2 ANQGSEA. This CDR3 is CSVEDRGQGSNYGYTF. In DNA form, the CDR3 reads TGCAGCGTTGAAGATCGGGGACAGGGTTCTAACTATGGCTACACCTTC.

In nucleotides, the CDR3 is TGTGCCAGCACCTGGGACTATGGCTACACCTTC. Translation gives CASTWDYGYTF. This chain links TRBV25-1 with TRBJ1-2; no reliable D call. Germline V gene data show CDR1 as MGHDK and CDR2 as SYGVNS. CDR3 length: 11 residues. V was shortened by 7 bases and J by 3 bases, with 6 bases between the two germline ends.

This clonotype has ten or more counts. This rearrangement joins TRBV10-3 to TRBJ1-1; TRBD1 is a possible D gene (6 bases). The CDR3 contains 15 residues. Germline loops: CDR1 ENHRY, CDR2 SYGVKD. V lost 0 bases, J lost 5 bases, and 13 bases lay in between. The CDR3 region has the DNA TGTGCCATCAGTGAGTCATCGGGGGCAAAGACTGAAGCTTTCTTT. Translated, it gives CAISESSGAKTEAFF.

This clonotype was counted at least ten times. V gene TRBV29-1 combines with J gene TRBJ1-1; tentatively, D is TRBD1 (5 bases). Looked up from germline, CDR1 is SQVTM and CDR2 is ANQGSEA. This CDR3 region has 13 residues. Between the trimmed V and J ends, which lost 3 bases and 4 bases, there was a span of 12 bases. CDR3 in amino acids: CSVEVRGGTEAFF. In nucleotides, the CDR3 is TGCAGCGTTGAGGTGAGGGGAGGCACTGAAGCTTTCTTT.

This clonotype was counted many times. The CDR3 here is CASSDRTGGELPLHF. The CDR3 DNA is TGCGCCAGCAGCGACCGGACAGGGGGCGAACTTCCCCTCCACTTT. This rearrangement joins TRBV5-1 to TRBJ1-6; 11 nucleotides match TRBD1. The CDR3 is made up of 15 amino acids. The V segment lost 4 bases and the J segment 13 bases; nucleotides outside the gene matches: 10. Germline values: CDR1 SGHRS, CDR2 YFSETQ.

V and J are TRBV10-3 and TRBJ2-6; no clear D. Trimming cost V 4 bases and J 2 bases, with 9 bases left between them. The CDR3 is 15 residues long. Germline CDR1 is ENHRY and CDR2 is SYGVKD. DNA for the CDR3: TGTGCCATCAGTGCTATATGGCCTGGGGCCAACGTCCTGACTTTC. This encodes CAISAIWPGANVLTF.

This chain uses TRBV7-2 with TRBJ2-5, with 9 nucleotides matching TRBD2. The J segment lost 5 bases and the V segment lost 3 bases, leaving 10 bases of the junction unmatched. The CDR3 totals 16 residues. CDR1 and CDR2 (germline): SGHTA, FQGNSA. CDR3 region: CASSFGTSIVFETQYF. CDR3 DNA: TGTGCCAGCAGCTTTGGGACTAGCATTGTGTTCGAGACCCAGTACTTC.

Concerning this clonotype itself: This may be a read error: a much more frequent sequence differs by one nucleotide. For the CDR3, the DNA is TGTGCCAGCAGTGAATTTCAGGGGACGAGCGAGCAGTACTTC. Translated, it gives CASSEFQGTSEQYF. This chain connects TRBV7-6 to TRBJ2-7, with TRBD1 as a possible D gene (6 bases). CDR3 length: 14 amino acids. Trimming took 6 bases from V and 6 from J, leaving 18 bases between them. Germline CDR1 reads SGHVS; CDR2 reads FNYEAQ.

The CDR3 DNA reads TGTGCCAGTAGTATCCGGACAGGTAACACTGAAGCTTTCTTT. Amino acid sequence: CASSIRTGNTEAFF. J is TRBJ1-1 and V is TRBV19, with 7 nucleotides matching TRBD1. Germline loops: CDR1 LNHDA, CDR2 SQIVND (reference sequence). CDR3 length: 14 residues. The V segment lost 3 bases and the J segment 2 bases; nucleotides outside the gene matches: 3.

The rearrangement joins TRBV12-3 or TRBV12-4 to TRBJ2-2, with 10 bases aligning to TRBD1. V gave up 7 bases and J gave up 4 bases; unmatched junction bases: 6. The CDR3 sequence is 15 residues long. In nucleotides, the CDR3 is TGTGCCAGCACCCTTGGGACAGGGGTCACCGGGGAGCTGTTTTTT. Amino acid sequence: CASTLGTGVTGELFF.

The gene calls are TRBV10-3 and TRBJ1-2; TRBD1 matches 7 bases. This CDR3 has 12 amino acids. Germline V CDR1 and CDR2: ENHRY, SYGVKD. The ends lost 2 bases at V and 8 bases at J; junction bases unmatched: 2. The CDR3 DNA sequence: TGTGCCATCAGTGAGGACAGGGACGGCTACACCTTC. It specifies CAISEDRDGYTF.

The chain carries TRBV7-3 and TRBJ1-5, with no clear D. CDR3 length: 13 residues. The germline V gene has CDR1 SGHTA and CDR2 FQGTGA. V dropped 1 base and J dropped 5 bases, with 6 bases sitting between them. The CDR3 region has the DNA TGTGCCAGCAGCTTAATAAGGGATCAGCCCCAGCATTTT. Its protein is CASSLIRDQPQHF.

This clonotype was counted at least ten times. The chain has TRBV24-1 and TRBJ1-5; D gene ambiguous. V was trimmed by 6 bases and J by 6 bases, leaving 8 bases between them. This CDR3 comprises 12 residues. From germline, CDR1 is KGHDR and CDR2 SFDVKD. CDR3 in DNA: TGTGCCACCAGTCAGAGCGGTCAGCCCCAGCATTTT. The encoded protein is CATSQSGQPQHF.

This clonotype has only a few counts. The chain is built from TRBV9 and TRBJ1-1; a possible D gene is TRBD1 (6 bases). The germline CDR1 and CDR2 sequences are SGDLS and YYNGEE. Trimming removed 3 bases from V and 1 base from J, with 13 bases in between. The CDR3 sequence is 15 residues long. In DNA form, the CDR3 reads TGTGCCAGCAGCGGCCGGGACAATGAGAACACTGAAGCTTTCTTT. Translation: CASSGRDNENTEAFF.

The chain combines TRBV6-5 with TRBJ2-5; D is unresolved. There are 11 residues in the CDR3. Germline V gene lookup returns CDR1 MNHEY and CDR2 SVGAGI. The ends were cut back, 7 bases at V and 3 bases at J, with 6 bases in the middle. In DNA, the CDR3 is TGTGCCAGCACTACGAAAGAGACCCAGTACTTC. This encodes CASTTKETQYF.

This sequence joins TRBV4-1 and TRBJ1-2; a possible D gene is TRBD1 (5 bases). Per the germline V gene, CDR1 is MGHRA and CDR2 is YSYEKL. This CDR3 is 17 amino acids long. Deletions cut 0 bases from V and 5 bases from J, with 19 bases between. The DNA for the CDR3 is TGCGCCAGCAGCCAAGATCAGTCCCGCGGACAACTTTATGGCTACACCTTC. This translates into CASSQDQSRGQLYGYTF.

To note about this clonotype: One end of the junction does not line up with germline, which may come from a read error. The V call is TRBV20-1, the J call TRBJ2-7; 9 bases are a match to TRBD1. The CDR3 spans 16 residues. CDR1 DFQATT and CDR2 SNEGSKA come from the germline V gene (reference sequence). The CDR3 region is CSARVRAGQGAYQQYF. The CDR3 DNA reads as TGCAGTGCTAGAGTTAGGGCGGGACAGGGTGCCTACCAGCAGTACTTC.

The chain links TRBV7-2 to TRBJ1-1; unclear D gene. The CDR3 contains 14 residues. The germline gives CDR1 SGHTA, CDR2 FQGNSA. The V end was cut by 7 bases, the J end by 3 bases, with 15 bases between. Here the CDR3 DNA reads TGTGCCAGCATCTCAATTTTATCCGACACTGAAGCTTTCTTT. This sequence encodes CASISILSDTEAFF.

This clonotype appeared many times. This chain joins TRBV25-1 and TRBJ1-2; D perhaps matches TRBD1 (5 bases). Trimming removed 0 bases from V and 4 bases from J, with 15 bases in between. This CDR3 has 16 amino acids. The germline V gene has CDR1 MGHDK and CDR2 SYGVNS. CDR3 amino acids: CASSEYGGGPTYGYTF. The CDR3 coding sequence is TGTGCCAGCAGTGAATATGGCGGGGGTCCTACCTATGGCTACACCTTC.